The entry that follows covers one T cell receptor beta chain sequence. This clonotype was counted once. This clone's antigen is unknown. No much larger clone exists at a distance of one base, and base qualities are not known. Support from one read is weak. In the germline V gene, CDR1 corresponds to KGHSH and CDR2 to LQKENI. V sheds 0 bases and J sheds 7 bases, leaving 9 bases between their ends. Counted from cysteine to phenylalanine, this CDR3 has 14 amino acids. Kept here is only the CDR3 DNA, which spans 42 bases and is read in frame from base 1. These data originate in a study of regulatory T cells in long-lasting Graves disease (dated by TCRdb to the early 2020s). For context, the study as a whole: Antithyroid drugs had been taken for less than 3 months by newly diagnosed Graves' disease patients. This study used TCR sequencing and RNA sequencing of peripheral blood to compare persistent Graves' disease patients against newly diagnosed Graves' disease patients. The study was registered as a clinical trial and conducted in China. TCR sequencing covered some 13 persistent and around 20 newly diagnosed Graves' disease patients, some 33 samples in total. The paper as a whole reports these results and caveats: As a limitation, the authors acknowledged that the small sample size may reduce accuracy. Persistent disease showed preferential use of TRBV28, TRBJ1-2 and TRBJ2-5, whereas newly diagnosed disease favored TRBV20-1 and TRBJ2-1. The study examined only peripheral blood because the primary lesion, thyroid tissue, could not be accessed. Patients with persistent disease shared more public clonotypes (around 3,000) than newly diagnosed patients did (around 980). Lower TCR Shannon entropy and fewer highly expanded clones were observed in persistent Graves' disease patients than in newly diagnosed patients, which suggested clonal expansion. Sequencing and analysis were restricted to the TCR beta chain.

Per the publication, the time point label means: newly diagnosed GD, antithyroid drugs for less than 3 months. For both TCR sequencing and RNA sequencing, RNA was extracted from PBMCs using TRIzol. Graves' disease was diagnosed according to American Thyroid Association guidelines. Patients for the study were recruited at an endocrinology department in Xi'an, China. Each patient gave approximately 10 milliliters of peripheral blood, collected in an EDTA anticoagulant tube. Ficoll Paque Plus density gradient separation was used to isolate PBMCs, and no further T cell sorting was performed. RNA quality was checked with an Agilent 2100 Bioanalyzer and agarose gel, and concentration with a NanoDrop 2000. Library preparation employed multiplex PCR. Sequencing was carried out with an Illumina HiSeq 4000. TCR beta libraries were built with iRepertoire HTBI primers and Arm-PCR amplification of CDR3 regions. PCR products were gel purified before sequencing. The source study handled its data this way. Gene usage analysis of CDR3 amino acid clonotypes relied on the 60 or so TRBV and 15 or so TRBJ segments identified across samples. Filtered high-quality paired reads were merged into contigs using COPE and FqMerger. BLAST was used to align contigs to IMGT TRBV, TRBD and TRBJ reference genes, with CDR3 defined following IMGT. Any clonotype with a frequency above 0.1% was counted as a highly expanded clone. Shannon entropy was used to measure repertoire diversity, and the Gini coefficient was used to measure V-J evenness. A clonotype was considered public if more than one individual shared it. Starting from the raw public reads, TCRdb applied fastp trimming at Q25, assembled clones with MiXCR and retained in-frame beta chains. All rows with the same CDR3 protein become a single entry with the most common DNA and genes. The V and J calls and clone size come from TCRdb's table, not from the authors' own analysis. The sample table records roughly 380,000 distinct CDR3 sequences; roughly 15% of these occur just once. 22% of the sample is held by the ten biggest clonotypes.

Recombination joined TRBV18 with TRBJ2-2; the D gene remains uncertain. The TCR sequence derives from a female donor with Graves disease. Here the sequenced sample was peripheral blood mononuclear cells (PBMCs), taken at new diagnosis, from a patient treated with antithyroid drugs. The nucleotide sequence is TGTGCCAGCTCACCACCGACTGGAAGCGGGGAGCTGTTTTTT. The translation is CASSPPTGSGELFF.